This record covers a single T cell receptor beta chain. Original processing methods: How many nucleated cells were present was estimated from reference gene primer amplification. Assay: immunoSEQ multiplex PCR; the TCRdb copy retains only in-frame clones and omits some. D and trimming come from the DNA, and the V and J calls and clone size come from that table. This sample has roughly 220,000 clones, with roughly 81% found just once. This sample stems from a study of blood T cell repertoires in COVID-19. About the study: Some COVID-19 samples were acute and others convalescent; all came from the United States, Italy and Spain. T cells, B-cell-depleted T cells, or PBMCs supplied cDNA or gDNA.

Trimming took 4 bases from V and 0 from J, leaving 10 bases between them. The germline CDR1 and CDR2 sequences are MDHEN and SYDVKM. The CDR3 covers 16 residues. Input material: peripheral blood. This receptor was taken from a man aged 45-65 years who had recovered from COVID-19. This chain links TRBV28 with TRBJ1-6, with D unresolved. CDR3 in DNA: TGTGCCAGCAGTTCCCTCACGAGCTCCTATAATTCACCCCTCCACTTT. Translating it yields CASSSLTSSYNSPLHF. The variable domain in full, completed from reference TRBV28 and TRBJ1-6, reads DVKVTQSSRYLVKRTGEKVFLECVQDMDHENMFWYRQDPGLGLRLIYFSYDVKMKEKGDIPEGYSVSREKKERFSLILESASTNQTSMYLCASSSLTSSYNSPLHFGNGTRLTVT.